This T cell receptor (beta chain) was identified during a study of cytomegalovirus exposure and HLA in healthy donors. The CDR3 spans 15 residues. Trimming at V came to 4 bases and at J to 6 bases, leaving 8 bases not matched to a gene. Germline loops: CDR1 ENHRY, CDR2 SYGVKD. Overall study findings and caveats: V- and J-gene trimming of TCR beta was linked (in a later analysis) to a missense DCLRE1C variant. Excluded: some indistinguishable V segments such as TRBV6-2 and TRBV6-3. Common viral pathogens seemed, in a later analysis, to connect with several of the most significant clusters.

The PCR had 60 Vbeta and 13 Jbeta primers. How the authors handled the data: Later reanalysis found tens of millions of unique TCR beta chains, some 10 million of them shared. TCRdb's copy holds only in-frame clones and misses some; the assay was immunoSEQ multiplex PCR. V and J calls and clone size are given by that table; D and trimming were obtained from the DNA. The table includes around 150,000 clones, around 68% detected once. Comment on this clone: Its antigen is unidentified.

The chain employs TRBV10-3 and TRBJ1-1, with 10 bases aligning to TRBD1. This TCR was sampled from a woman in her thirties or forties in good health and CMV-seropositive. Material for sequencing was PBMCs. Here the CDR3 DNA reads TGTGCCATCAGTGGGGGGACAGGGGTAGGCGCTGAAGCTTTCTTT. It translates to CAISGGTGVGAEAFF.